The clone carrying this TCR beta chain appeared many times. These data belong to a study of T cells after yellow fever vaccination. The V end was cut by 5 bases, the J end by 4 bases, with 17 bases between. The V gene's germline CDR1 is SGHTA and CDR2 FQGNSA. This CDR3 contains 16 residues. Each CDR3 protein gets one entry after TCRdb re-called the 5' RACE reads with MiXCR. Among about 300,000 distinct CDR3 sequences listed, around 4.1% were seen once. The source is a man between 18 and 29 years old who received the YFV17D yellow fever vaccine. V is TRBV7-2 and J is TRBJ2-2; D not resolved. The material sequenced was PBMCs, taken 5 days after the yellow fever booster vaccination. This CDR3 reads CASSNGVWQITGELFF. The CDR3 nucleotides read TGTGCCAGCAGCAACGGTGTTTGGCAAATCACCGGGGAGCTGTTTTTT.